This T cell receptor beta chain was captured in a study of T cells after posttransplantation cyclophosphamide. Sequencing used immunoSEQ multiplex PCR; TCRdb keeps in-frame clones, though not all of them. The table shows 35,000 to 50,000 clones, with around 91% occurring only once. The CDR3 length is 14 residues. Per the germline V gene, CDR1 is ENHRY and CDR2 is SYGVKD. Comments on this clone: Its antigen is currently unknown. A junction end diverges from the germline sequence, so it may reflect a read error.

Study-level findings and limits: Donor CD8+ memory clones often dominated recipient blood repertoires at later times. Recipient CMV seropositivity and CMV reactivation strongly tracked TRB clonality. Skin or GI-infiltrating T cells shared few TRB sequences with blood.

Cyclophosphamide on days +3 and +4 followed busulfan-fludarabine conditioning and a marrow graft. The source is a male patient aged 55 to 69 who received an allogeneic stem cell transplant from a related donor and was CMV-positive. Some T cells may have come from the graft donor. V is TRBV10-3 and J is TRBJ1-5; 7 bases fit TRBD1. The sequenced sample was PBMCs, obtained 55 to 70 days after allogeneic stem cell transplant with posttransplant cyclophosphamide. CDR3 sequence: CATSGTASSQPQHF. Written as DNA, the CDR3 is TGTGCCACTTCCGGGACAGCAAGCAGTCAGCCCCAGCATTTT.